These 15 T cell receptor beta chains were sequenced from one sample in a study of radiotherapy plus CTLA-4 blockade in lung cancer. Measured with immunoSEQ multiplex PCR; TCRdb has only the in-frame clones, and not every one. The data contain about 67,000 clones, around 69% of them singletons. This sample comprised peripheral blood, obtained from a patient treated with radiotherapy plus ipilimumab. Receptor source: a human donor with non-small cell lung cancer whose response to radiotherapy plus ipilimumab could not be evaluated. Some clones in this sample may be carry-over from other donors' samples.

The chain is built from TRBV2 and TRBJ1-5, with D tentatively TRBD1 (6 bases). The CDR3 loop spans 17 amino acids. Trimming pared 8 bases from V and 2 bases from J, leaving 22 bases between. Looked up from germline, CDR1 is SNHLY and CDR2 is FYNNEI. CDR3 DNA sequence: TGTGCCAGCCGTAGCTTTGCAGGGGCGGGGGGCAATCAGCCCCAGCATTTT. This codes for CASRSFAGAGGNQPQHF. Supplemented by reference TRBV2 and TRBJ1-5, the full variable domain reads EPEVTQTPSHQVTQMGQEVILRCVPISNHLYFYWYRQILGQKVEFLVSFYNNEISEKSEIFDDQFSVERPDGSNFTLKIRSTKLEDSAMYFCASRSFAGAGGNQPQHFGDGTRLSIL.

The V call is TRBV7-2, the J call TRBJ2-7; D perhaps matches TRBD1 (6 bases). Germline V gene lookup returns CDR1 SGHTA and CDR2 FQGNSA. V lost 3 bases, J lost 0 bases, and 12 bases lay in between. The CDR3 runs 15 residues. CDR3 region: CASSLIQGSSYEQYF. Here the CDR3 DNA reads TGTGCCAGCAGCTTGATCCAGGGGAGCTCCTACGAGCAGTACTTC.

This clone appeared a single time. The genes are TRBV7-2 and TRBJ2-1; 8 bases agree with TRBD2. J lost 7 bases, V lost 8 bases, and 4 bases had no gene match. The V gene's germline CDR1 is SGHTA and CDR2 FQGNSA. The CDR3 consists of 12 residues. Here the CDR3 reads CASRGGWNEQFF. Written as DNA, the CDR3 is TGTGCCAGCCGGGGGGGGTGGAATGAGCAGTTCTTC.

The chain links TRBV5-1 to TRBJ2-1; 12 bases are shared with TRBD2. Trimming took 4 bases from V and 7 from J; bases not matched to a gene: 6. Germline values: CDR1 SGHRS, CDR2 YFSETQ. The CDR3 contains 15 residues. The CDR3 is CASSGLAGGLNEQFF. The CDR3 coding sequence is TGCGCCAGCAGCGGTCTAGCGGGGGGGCTGAATGAGCAGTTCTTC.

The V gene is TRBV19, the J gene TRBJ1-2; possibly TRBD1 for D (6 bases). The CDR3 is made up of 14 amino acids. Trimming pared 3 bases from V and 7 bases from J, leaving 15 bases between. The germline gives CDR1 LNHDA, CDR2 SQIVND (reference sequence). The CDR3 region has the DNA TGTGCCAGTAGTATTAGTCAGGGGCGGAGTGGCTACACCTTC. Amino acids: CASSISQGRSGYTF.

This clone was seen just once. The chain couples TRBV4-3 to TRBJ2-1; maybe TRBD2 (7 bases). V lost 0 bases and J lost 0, with 15 bases in between. Per the germline V gene, CDR1 is LGHNA and CDR2 is YSLEER. The CDR3 runs to 18 residues. Here the CDR3 reads CASSQDRGGVSSYNEQFF. The CDR3 DNA reads TGCGCCAGCAGCCAAGATCGAGGGGGGGTGAGCTCCTACAATGAGCAGTTCTTC.

The CDR3 nucleotides read TGCAGCGTTGATGAGGGTGGCGCGGAGACCCAGTACTTC. The encoded protein is CSVDEGGAETQYF. This chain uses TRBV29-1 with TRBJ2-5, with a possible D match to TRBD2 (5 bases). Germline V gene sequence: CDR1 SQVTM, CDR2 ANQGSEA. The CDR3 totals 13 residues. V was cut by 3 bases and J by 5 bases, with 13 bases left in between.

Written as DNA, the CDR3 is TGCGCCAGCAGCTTGACAGAGGGGGCCTACGAGCAGTACTTC. This gives the protein CASSLTEGAYEQYF. The chain recombines TRBV5-1 with TRBJ2-7, with TRBD1 as a possible D gene (6 bases). Germline V gene data show CDR1 as SGHRS and CDR2 as YFSETQ. Deletions cut 1 base from V and 2 bases from J, with 10 bases between. The CDR3 consists of 14 residues.

This clone came up a few times. Other DNA sequences in the same sample also yield this CDR3. The chain recombines TRBV18 with TRBJ1-4, with 7 bases fitting TRBD1. Germline V gene lookup returns CDR1 KGHSH and CDR2 LQKENI. J lost 6 bases, V lost 3 bases, and 4 bases had no gene match. The CDR3 runs to 14 residues. CDR3 coding DNA: TGTGCCAGCTCACCGCGGCAGGGGGATGAAAAACTGTTTTTT. It is translated as CASSPRQGDEKLFF.

This clone showed up just a few times. The chain uses TRBV9 and TRBJ1-6; D uncertain. The CDR3 length is 16 residues. The V gene's germline CDR1 is SGDLS and CDR2 YYNGEE. V lost 0 bases and J lost 6, with 13 bases in between. The CDR3: CASSVGGQWFNSPLHF. The CDR3 nucleotides read TGTGCCAGCAGCGTAGGAGGTCAATGGTTTAATTCACCCCTCCACTTT.

The chain is built from TRBV18 and TRBJ2-7; maybe TRBD2 (5 bases). Germline V gives CDR1 KGHSH, CDR2 LQKENI. This CDR3 contains 16 residues. With 4 bases removed from V and 6 bases from J, the gap between germline ends came to 22 bases. The CDR3 here is CASSHLSTGRAVEQYF. The DNA for the CDR3 is TGTGCCAGCTCACATCTTTCTACTGGGAGAGCAGTCGAGCAGTACTTC.

The rearrangement uses TRBV9 and TRBJ2-3; 9 nucleotides line up with TRBD2. The CDR3 loop spans 19 amino acids. Unmatched junction bases numbered 15, after V lost 4 bases and J lost 0 bases. Germline CDR1 SGDLS, CDR2 YYNGEE. CDR3: CASSSSSGGNRFSTDTQYF. CDR3 nucleotides: TGTGCCAGCAGCTCTTCGAGCGGGGGGAACCGTTTTAGCACAGATACGCAGTATTTT.

The chain uses TRBV10-3 and TRBJ1-6, with D unresolved. V lost 4 bases to trimming and J lost 7 bases, with 8 bases between them. The CDR3 extends over 13 amino acids. CDR1 and CDR2 from the germline V gene are ENHRY and SYGVKD. CDR3 nucleotide sequence: TGTGCCATCAGTGGAGACGGGAATTCACCCCTCCACTTT. Amino acids: CAISGDGNSPLHF.

A few counts support this clone. The chain joins TRBV2 to TRBJ2-7; no reliable D call. Trimming shortened V by 3 bases and J by 3 bases, and 6 bases separated the two germline ends. CDR1 is SNHLY, CDR2 FYNNEI, per germline. CDR3 length equals 12 residues. This CDR3 is CASSDSYYEQYF. In DNA form, the CDR3 reads TGTGCCAGCAGTGATTCCTACTACGAGCAGTACTTC.

This clone was picked up one time. The chain joins TRBV19 to TRBJ1-5; possible D gene TRBD1, 6 bases. Trimming took off 10 bases at V and 4 bases at J, with 20 bases between the two ends. This CDR3 spans 15 amino acids. CDR1 LNHDA and CDR2 SQIVND come from the germline V gene (reference sequence). CDR3 residues: CATRPRGGENQPQHF. In DNA, the CDR3 is TGTGCCACCCGACCGAGGGGGGGGGAGAATCAGCCCCAGCATTTT.